Listed below are T cell receptor beta chains from one sample, sequenced in a study of T-cell memory formation after mild COVID-19. Via MiXCR, TCRdb re-called the 5' RACE reads, giving one row per CDR3 protein. Here the sample spans more than 250,000 distinct CDR3 sequences, under 20% being singletons. Sequencing used PBMCs or a T cell subset sorted from them (not recorded which). The receptors were sampled from a man between 18 and 29 years old who had mild COVID-19 (a few samples of this study predate the infection). Cell type and time point are not known. CDR3s include the opening cysteine and the closing phenylalanine or tryptophan. The order of the fields is J gene, D gene, V gene, clone size, CDR3 protein, CDR3 DNA. D genes are given only for firm matches. Clone size is stated in some rows and not others, as once, few, many or a class when expanded.

TRBJ2-7,-,TRBV15,-,CATSRVPGGVFYEQYF,TGTGCCACCAGCAGAGTCCCCGGGGGAGTATTTTACGAGCAGTACTTC
TRBJ1-2,-,TRBV5-6,-,CASSYPGFDGYTF,TGTGCCAGCAGCTATCCAGGGTTTGATGGCTACACCTTC
TRBJ2-6,-,TRBV4-3,-,CASSQDLPGSGANVLTF,TGCGCCAGCAGCCAAGATCTTCCAGGCTCTGGGGCCAACGTCCTGACTTTC
TRBJ2-7,TRBD1,TRBV7-2,few,CASSKDRGIYYEQYF,TGTGCCAGCAGCAAGGACAGGGGGATTTATTACGAGCAGTACTTC
TRBJ2-5,-,TRBV4-1,few,CASSQASRETQYF,TGCGCCAGCAGCCAAGCTAGCCGGGAGACCCAGTACTTC
TRBJ2-3,TRBD2,TRBV28,few,CASSPELAGGQYF,TGTGCCAGCAGTCCCGAGCTAGCGGGGGGGCAGTATTTT
TRBJ2-3,-,TRBV9,-,CASSVESTDRGTQYF,TGTGCCAGCAGCGTAGAGTCGACGGACCGAGGTACGCAGTATTTT
TRBJ1-6,-,TRBV12-3/TRBV12-4,-,CASSPSSSYNSPLHF,TGTGCCAGCAGCCCGAGTAGCTCCTATAATTCACCCCTCCACTTT
TRBJ1-1,-,TRBV20-1,few,CSARTTGSTEAFF,TGCAGTGCTAGGACCACAGGGTCTACTGAAGCTTTCTTT
TRBJ1-1,-,TRBV5-1,few,CASSPLGAANTEAFF,TGCGCCAGCAGCCCCTTGGGAGCCGCAAACACTGAAGCTTTCTTT
TRBJ1-2,-,TRBV27,few,CASSPSGVVFYGYTF,TGTGCCAGCAGTCCGAGTGGTGTGGTGTTTTATGGCTACACCTTC
TRBJ1-1,-,TRBV2,few,CASSEWRGNTEAFF,TGTGCCAGCAGTGAGTGGCGGGGGAACACTGAAGCTTTCTTT
TRBJ2-7,TRBD2,TRBV4-1,-,CASSPRTASGPYEQYF,TGCGCCAGCAGCCCTCGAACGGCTAGCGGTCCCTACGAGCAGTACTTC
TRBJ1-5,TRBD1,TRBV6-1,-,CASTGGLGNQPQHF,TGTGCCAGCACAGGGGGCCTAGGAAATCAGCCCCAGCATTTT
TRBJ2-7,-,TRBV7-9,few,CASSLGFGHSYEQYF,TGTGCCAGCAGCTTAGGGTTTGGGCACTCCTACGAGCAGTACTTC
TRBJ2-7,-,TRBV29-1,few,CSVGQGSEQYF,TGCAGCGTTGGGCAGGGCAGCGAGCAGTACTTC
TRBJ2-2,TRBD1,TRBV20-1,few,CSARPADRVPAGELFF,TGCAGTGCTAGACCCGCCGACAGGGTTCCCGCCGGGGAGCTGTTTTTT
TRBJ2-5,-,TRBV24-1,-,CATSGDVRDQETQYF,TGTGCCACCAGTGGGGATGTGCGGGATCAAGAGACCCAGTACTTC
TRBJ2-1,-,TRBV11-1,few,CASSQQGFDMYEQFF,TGTGCCAGCAGCCAACAGGGATTCGATATGTATGAGCAGTTCTTC
TRBJ1-1,-,TRBV5-1,few,CASSLGSPISEAFF,TGCGCCAGCAGCTTGGGGAGCCCCATCTCTGAAGCTTTCTTT
TRBJ1-1,-,TRBV6-1,-,CASSDQSGGPTEAFF,TGTGCCAGCAGTGATCAATCGGGGGGCCCCACTGAAGCTTTCTTT
TRBJ2-5,-,TRBV5-1,-,CASSLSGGTQETQYF,TGTGCCAGCAGCTTATCGGGTGGGACCCAAGAGACCCAGTACTTC
TRBJ2-2,-,TRBV12-3/TRBV12-4,-,CASSSVHTGELFF,TGTGCCAGCAGCTCGGTCCACACCGGGGAGCTGTTTTTT
TRBJ2-5,-,TRBV6-2/TRBV6-3,few,CASSEHQETQYF,TGTGCCAGCAGTGAGCACCAAGAGACCCAGTACTTC
TRBJ1-1,TRBD1,TRBV9,few,CASSARQGGYTEAFF,TGTGCCAGCAGCGCCAGACAGGGAGGGTACACTGAAGCTTTCTTT
TRBJ1-2,TRBD1,TRBV11-2,-,CASSLDPGGQGPYTF,TGTGCCAGCAGCTTAGACCCCGGAGGACAGGGACCCTACACCTTC
TRBJ2-7,-,TRBV4-3,many,CASSQGTGYEQYF,TGCGCCAGCAGCCAAGGCACCGGCTACGAGCAGTACTTC
TRBJ1-6,-,TRBV12-3/TRBV12-4,many,CASSFGRSPLHF,TGTGCCAGCAGTTTTGGGCGTTCACCCCTCCACTTT
TRBJ1-1,-,TRBV4-2,few,CASSQELMNTEAFF,TGTGCCAGCAGCCAAGAACTGATGAACACTGAAGCTTTCTTT
TRBJ1-5,TRBD1,TRBV5-6,-,CASSSIGTGGSNQPQHF,TGTGCCAGCAGCTCGATCGGGACAGGGGGGAGCAATCAGCCCCAGCATTTT
TRBJ1-1,-,TRBV9,-,CASSVTGSPEAFF,TGTGCCAGCAGCGTAACAGGGAGTCCTGAAGCTTTCTTT
TRBJ2-3,-,TRBV7-2,-,CASSLPSDTQYF,TGTGCCAGCAGCTTACCCTCTGATACGCAGTATTTT
TRBJ2-1,-,TRBV10-3,-,CAISESSLSSYNEQFF,TGTGCCATCAGTGAGTCGAGCCTGAGCTCCTACAATGAGCAGTTCTTC
TRBJ2-1,-,TRBV2,few,CASIKDSYNEQFF,TGTGCCAGCATTAAGGACAGCTACAATGAGCAGTTCTTC